The rows below give T cell receptor beta chains drawn from one sample of a study of blood T cells in healthy people across ages. TCRdb analysed the 5' RACE reads with MiXCR anew, one entry per CDR3 protein. Found here are 750,000 to 950,000 distinct CDR3 sequences, about 26% of them singletons; the top ten hold 2.5% to 3.5%. These data are also associated with another study on T cells of mothers and their children.

Sequencing was done on a sample of blood. The receptors originated from a boy younger than 18 in good health. Both conserved end residues are part of each CDR3. A D gene is named only where the DNA matches it firmly. Only part of the rows carry a size: once, few, many, or a class if the clone is expanded.

j_call: TRBJ1-6
clone_size: -
d_call: -
v_call: TRBV20-1
cdr3_aa: CSASYGEYNSPLHF
cdr3_nt: TGCAGTGCTAGTTACGGGGAATATAATTCACCCCTCCACTTT

j_call: TRBJ1-4
clone_size: -
d_call: -
v_call: TRBV20-1
cdr3_aa: CSGEGLEGEKLFF
cdr3_nt: TGCAGTGGGGAAGGGCTCGAGGGTGAAAAACTGTTTTTT

j_call: TRBJ2-6
clone_size: -
d_call: -
v_call: TRBV7-3
cdr3_aa: CASSLEQAGANVLTF
cdr3_nt: TGTGCCAGCAGCTTAGAACAGGCTGGGGCCAACGTCCTGACTTTC

j_call: TRBJ2-7
clone_size: -
d_call: -
v_call: TRBV28
cdr3_aa: CASRGQQPSRGDYEQYF
cdr3_nt: TGTGCCAGCAGGGGACAACAGCCAAGCAGGGGAGACTACGAGCAGTACTTC

j_call: TRBJ1-2
clone_size: few
d_call: -
v_call: TRBV7-9
cdr3_aa: CASTTGQPSYGYTF
cdr3_nt: TGTGCCAGCACCACAGGACAGCCGTCCTATGGCTACACCTTC

j_call: TRBJ2-5
clone_size: many
d_call: -
v_call: TRBV5-1
cdr3_aa: CASSPLLGETQYF
cdr3_nt: TGTGCCAGCAGCCCTTTACTAGGGGAGACCCAGTACTTC

j_call: TRBJ1-2
clone_size: -
d_call: -
v_call: TRBV30
cdr3_aa: CAWSVSPGYGYTF
cdr3_nt: TGTGCCTGGAGTGTATCCCCCGGTTATGGCTACACCTTC

j_call: TRBJ1-6
clone_size: few
d_call: -
v_call: TRBV5-1
cdr3_aa: CASSPASGPSSYNSPLHF
cdr3_nt: TGCGCCAGCAGCCCGGCGTCGGGTCCAAGCTCCTATAATTCACCCCTCCACTTT

j_call: TRBJ2-4
clone_size: -
d_call: -
v_call: TRBV7-9
cdr3_aa: CASSIIRTREGKNIQYF
cdr3_nt: TGTGCCAGCAGCATTATCCGAACAAGGGAAGGCAAAAACATTCAGTACTTC

j_call: TRBJ1-2
clone_size: many
d_call: -
v_call: TRBV5-1
cdr3_aa: CASRDGTDYGYTF
cdr3_nt: TGCGCCAGCAGAGATGGGACGGACTATGGCTACACCTTC

j_call: TRBJ2-3
clone_size: -
d_call: TRBD1
v_call: TRBV10-3
cdr3_aa: CAISVARTGGSDTQYF
cdr3_nt: TGTGCCATCAGTGTGGCTAGGACAGGGGGCTCAGATACGCAGTATTTT

j_call: TRBJ2-5
clone_size: few
d_call: -
v_call: TRBV28
cdr3_aa: CATLSWSQETQYF
cdr3_nt: TGTGCCACCCTAAGTTGGAGCCAAGAGACCCAGTACTTC